The rows below give T cell receptor beta chains drawn from one sample of a study of blood T cell repertoires in COVID-19. The method was immunoSEQ multiplex PCR; TCRdb's version includes in-frame clones alone and lacks a portion of them. The profile covers over 65,000 clones, with around 90% appearing a single time and 6.9% taken by the ten largest. The specimen sequenced was peripheral blood. Receptors originate from a human donor in a cohort sampled during active COVID-19. Each CDR3 is given with its conserved first and last residue. The D gene is left open where the match is weak. Some rows mark clone size as missing; the rest say once, few, many or name a class of expanded clone.

>NA|NA|TRBJ2-6|TRBV2
TGTGCCAGCACCACATCTGGGATAGGGGAAGGTGGGGCCAACGTCCTGACTTTC
CASTTSGIGEGGANVLTF
>NA|NA|TRBJ1-2|TRBV19
TGTGCCAGTAGTACTTACGACAACTCTAACTATGGCTACACCTTC
CASSTYDNSNYGYTF
>NA|NA|TRBJ1-2|TRBV4-3
TGCGCCAGCAGCCAAGCGGCGGGGAGCCATGGCTACACCTTC
CASSQAAGSHGYTF
>few|NA|TRBJ1-2|TRBV3-1/TRBV3-2
TGTGCCAGCAGCCAAGACTCGGGGAGCGGCTACACCTTC
CASSQDSGSGYTF
>NA|NA|TRBJ2-1|TRBV6-5
TGTGCCAGCAGTTACCCGAGCGAGGGAGGTGAGCAGTTCTTC
CASSYPSEGGEQFF
>NA|NA|TRBJ1-1|TRBV5-4
TGTGCCAGCAGCCCAATAACAGAGATGAACACTGAAGCTTTCTTT
CASSPITEMNTEAFF
>NA|NA|TRBJ2-7|TRBV7-8
TGTGCCAGCAGCCCTCGGGTTGGCGGCTCCTACGAGCAGTACTTC
CASSPRVGGSYEQYF
>NA|NA|TRBJ1-1|TRBV30
TGTGCCCGACAGGAGACATGGAACACTGAAGCTTTCTTT
CARQETWNTEAFF
>once|NA|TRBJ1-6|TRBV5-3
TGTGCCAGAAGCCCCGCCCCGGGCGGGAATTCACCCCTCCACTTT
CARSPAPGGNSPLHF
>NA|NA|TRBJ1-2|TRBV9
TGTGCCAGCAGCGTGCAGGGTATGGATGGCTACACCTTC
CASSVQGMDGYTF
>NA|NA|TRBJ1-2|TRBV5-4
TGTGCCAGCAGCCCCGACGGCAGGGCATTGGAAGGCTACACCTTC
CASSPDGRALEGYTF
>few|TRBD1|TRBJ1-1|TRBV27
TGTGCCAGCAGTCCCCAGGGACAGGGGGTTCAGAACACTGAAGCTTTCTTT
CASSPQGQGVQNTEAFF
>NA|NA|TRBJ1-4|TRBV6-5
TGTGCCAGCACACCGGCGGGGGGCGGTGAAAAACTGTTTTTT
CASTPAGGGEKLFF
>NA|NA|TRBJ1-4|TRBV29-1
TGCAGCGTGGGGCTATCCGGTCAGCTTAATGAAAAACTGTTTTTT
CSVGLSGQLNEKLFF
>NA|NA|TRBJ2-3|TRBV25-1
TGTGCCAGCAGTGAACTTGGGGCTAGCACAGATACGCAGTATTTT
CASSELGASTDTQYF
>few|TRBD1|TRBJ2-2|TRBV5-6
TGTGCCAGCAGGTACAGGGGGAACACCGGGGAGCTGTTTTTT
CASRYRGNTGELFF
>NA|NA|TRBJ2-5|TRBV3-1/TRBV3-2
TGTGCCAGCAGCCAAGAGATGAGCGTATGGGAGACCCAGTACTTC
CASSQEMSVWETQYF
>NA|TRBD1|TRBJ1-2|TRBV3-1/TRBV3-2
TGTGCCAGCAGCCTCCGGGACAGACCTTTTAACTATGGCTACACCTTC
CASSLRDRPFNYGYTF
>NA|TRBD2|TRBJ2-5|TRBV27
TGTGCCAGCAGGGGATATAGCGGGGGGCCGGGGTCCGAGACCCAGTACTTC
CASRGYSGGPGSETQYF
>NA|NA|TRBJ2-7|TRBV18
TGTGCCAGCTCACCGGATGTTGGGGGCGCTTTTTACGAGCAGTACTTC
CASSPDVGGAFYEQYF
>NA|NA|TRBJ2-7|TRBV24-1
TGTGCCACCAGTGATTTTTACCTACACACAGGGTGGACCTACGAGCAGTACTTC
CATSDFYLHTGWTYEQYF
>NA|TRBD1|TRBJ2-7|TRBV6-5
TGTGCCAGCAGTTACTCGGGACAGGGGTCCTACGAGCAGTACTTC
CASSYSGQGSYEQYF
>NA|NA|TRBJ2-1|TRBV19
TGTGCCAGTAGTATCCCGGATGAGCAGTTCTTC
CASSIPDEQFF
>NA|TRBD1|TRBJ1-2|TRBV29-1
TGCAGCGTTGAAGAGGACAGGGTGGCGGGCTACACCTTC
CSVEEDRVAGYTF
>NA|NA|TRBJ1-4|TRBV7-9
TGTGCCAGCAGCCCTCGCCCCGAAAAAGGGAGGGAAAAACTGTTTTTT
CASSPRPEKGREKLFF
>NA|NA|TRBJ1-5|TRBV5-5
TGTGCCAGCAGCCCGGGGGGGAGCAATCAGCCCCAGCATTTT
CASSPGGSNQPQHF
>NA|NA|TRBJ2-2|TRBV13
TGTGCCAGCAGCTCGGGAGAAGGGGCCGGGGAGCTGTTTTTT
CASSSGEGAGELFF
>once|TRBD1|TRBJ2-2|TRBV27
TGTGCCAGCAGTCCTCTCCGAAAGGGACAGGGGGTCGCCGGGGAGCTGTTTTTT
CASSPLRKGQGVAGELFF
>NA|NA|TRBJ1-5|TRBV19
TGTGCCAGTAGTATAGGGTCAACTATTCAGCCCCAGCATTTT
CASSIGSTIQPQHF
>NA|NA|TRBJ2-1|TRBV10-1
TGCGCCAGCAGTGAGTCTGGGGGGACTTACAATGAGCAGTTCTTC
CASSESGGTYNEQFF
>NA|NA|TRBJ1-4|TRBV21-1
TGTGCCAGGGAGGACAGGGGAGGCGAAAAACTGTTTTTT
CAREDRGGEKLFF
>NA|NA|TRBJ2-3|TRBV5-1
TGCGCCAGCAGCCCCCTGGGGTCCCGGCGGGTAGAGGAGACAGATACGCAGTATTTT
CASSPLGSRRVEETDTQYF
>NA|TRBD2|TRBJ2-3|TRBV29-1
TGCAGCGATAAGACTAGCGGGGGAATGGATACGCAGTATTTT
CSDKTSGGMDTQYF
>NA|NA|TRBJ1-2|TRBV14
TGTGCCAGCAGCCAAGATCCCGGAGGGCTAGGCTACACCTTC
CASSQDPGGLGYTF
>NA|TRBD2|TRBJ2-7|TRBV7-2
TGTGCCAGCAGCTTAGCGTTTAGCGGGGCGGCGTCAGGGGACGAGCAGTACTTC
CASSLAFSGAASGDEQYF
>NA|TRBD1|TRBJ1-3|TRBV6-1
TGTGCCAGCAGTGAGACAGGGATCCCTGGAAACACCATATATTTT
CASSETGIPGNTIYF
>NA|NA|TRBJ2-7|TRBV18
TGTGCCAGCTCACCACCGGGACTCCTCGAGCAGTACTTC
CASSPPGLLEQYF
>few|NA|TRBJ2-3|TRBV7-2
TGTGCCGGCTTGATAGGGGGAACAGATACGCAGTATTTT
CAGLIGGTDTQYF
>NA|NA|TRBJ1-2|TRBV30
TGTGCCTGGAGTTCCAGGAACTATGGCTACACCTTC
CAWSSRNYGYTF
>NA|NA|TRBJ1-1|TRBV5-8
TGTGCCAGCAGCTTTGGGCTCGGGGGGGGCGCGGTGACTGAAGCTTTCTTT
CASSFGLGGGAVTEAFF
>once|TRBD2|TRBJ2-2|TRBV5-5
TGTGCCAGCAGCGCGGGACTAGGGGGTGGGGAGCTGTTTTTT
CASSAGLGGGELFF
>NA|NA|TRBJ2-7|TRBV9
TGTGCCAGCAGCGTAGGGCAGGGATTCTCCTACGAGCAGTACTTC
CASSVGQGFSYEQYF
>NA|TRBD1|TRBJ1-6|TRBV3-1/TRBV3-2
TGTGCCAGCAGGAGGGGGCCTAATTCACCCCTCCACTTT
CASRRGPNSPLHF
>NA|TRBD1|TRBJ2-7|TRBV19
TGTGCCAGTAAACGGGGACAGGGAGGGTACGAGCAGTACTTC
CASKRGQGGYEQYF
>NA|TRBD1|TRBJ2-3|TRBV5-4
TGTGCCAGCAGCCTACCGGACAGGGGGGATACGCAGTATTTT
CASSLPDRGDTQYF
>NA|NA|TRBJ2-7|TRBV18
TGTGCCAGCTCACTATTAGGGGCCAACGAGCAGTACTTC
CASSLLGANEQYF